The entry that follows covers one T cell receptor beta chain sequence. The source of the sample is a study of control samples from healthy donors and cancer patients. V was shortened by 0 bases and J by 4 bases, with 8 bases between the two germline ends. Germline-derived CDR1 and CDR2 are SGHNT and YYREEE (reference sequence). The length of the CDR3 is 14 residues. Clones were sequenced by immunoSEQ multiplex PCR, and TCRdb holds only the in-frame ones, with some missing. There are 130,000 to 150,000 clones in the sample; just under 95% occur only once, and 13% to 15% lies in the top ten. The chain has TRBV5-4 and TRBJ2-1; D uncertain. Sequencing was done on a sample of PBMCs. The TCR comes from a man in his fifties or sixties with colorectal cancer. This chain's CDR3 is CASSLAESYNEQFF. CDR3 coding DNA: TGTGCCAGCAGCTTGGCCGAGTCGTACAATGAGCAGTTCTTC.